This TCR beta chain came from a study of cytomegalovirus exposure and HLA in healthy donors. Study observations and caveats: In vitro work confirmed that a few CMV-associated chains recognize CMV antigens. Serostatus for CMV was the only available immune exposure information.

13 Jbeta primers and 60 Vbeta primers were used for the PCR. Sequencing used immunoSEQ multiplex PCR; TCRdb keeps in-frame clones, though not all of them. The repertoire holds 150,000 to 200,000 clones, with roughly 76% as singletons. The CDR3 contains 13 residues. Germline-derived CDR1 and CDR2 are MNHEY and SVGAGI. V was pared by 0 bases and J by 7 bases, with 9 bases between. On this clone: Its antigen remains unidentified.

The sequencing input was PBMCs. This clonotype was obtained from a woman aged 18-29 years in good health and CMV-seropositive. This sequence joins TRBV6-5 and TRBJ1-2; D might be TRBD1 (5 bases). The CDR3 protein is CASSYSGGGGYTF. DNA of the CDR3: TGTGCCAGCAGTTACTCGGGGGGAGGTGGCTACACCTTC.